This TCR beta chain derives from a study of control samples from healthy donors and cancer patients. The length of the CDR3 is 17 residues. The V gene lost 1 base and the J gene lost 0 bases, with 14 bases spanning the gap. Germline V gene lookup returns CDR1 KGHDR and CDR2 SFDVKD. Clones were sequenced by immunoSEQ multiplex PCR, and TCRdb holds only the in-frame ones, with some missing. Of around 99,000 clones in the sample, 90% were seen once. The receptor comes from a human donor in good health. The donor label of this sample is uncertain. Sequencing used blood. The chain couples TRBV24-1 to TRBJ2-5, with D perhaps matching TRBD1 (6 bases). The CDR3: CATSDLGADRNQETQYF. Here the CDR3 DNA reads TGTGCCACCAGTGATTTAGGGGCAGACAGGAACCAAGAGACCCAGTACTTC.